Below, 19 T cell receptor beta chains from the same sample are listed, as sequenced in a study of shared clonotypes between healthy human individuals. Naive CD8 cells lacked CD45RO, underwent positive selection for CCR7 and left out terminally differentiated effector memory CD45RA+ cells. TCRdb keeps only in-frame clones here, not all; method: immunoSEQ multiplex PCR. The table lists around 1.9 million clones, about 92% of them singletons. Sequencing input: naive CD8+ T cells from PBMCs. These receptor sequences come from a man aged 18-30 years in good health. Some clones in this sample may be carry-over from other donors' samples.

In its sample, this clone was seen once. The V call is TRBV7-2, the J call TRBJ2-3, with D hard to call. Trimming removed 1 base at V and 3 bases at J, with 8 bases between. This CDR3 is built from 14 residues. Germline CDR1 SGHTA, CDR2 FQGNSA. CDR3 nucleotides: TGTGCCAGCAGCTTAGTCCCAACTACAGATACGCAGTATTTT. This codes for CASSLVPTTDTQYF. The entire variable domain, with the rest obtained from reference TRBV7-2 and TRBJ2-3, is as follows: GAGVSQSPSNKVTEKGKDVELRCDPISGHTALYWYRQSLGQGLEFLIYFQGNSAPDKSGLPSDRFSAERTGGSVSTLTIQRTQQEDSAVYLCASSLVPTTDTQYFGPGTRLTVL.

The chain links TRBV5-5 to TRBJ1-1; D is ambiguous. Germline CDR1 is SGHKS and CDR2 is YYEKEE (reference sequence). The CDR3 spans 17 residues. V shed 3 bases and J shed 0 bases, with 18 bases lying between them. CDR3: CASSSPPGVLMNTEAFF. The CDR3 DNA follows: TGTGCCAGCAGCTCGCCCCCCGGGGTACTGATGAACACTGAAGCTTTCTTT. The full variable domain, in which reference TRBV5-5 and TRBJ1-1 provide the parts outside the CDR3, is DAGVTQSPTHLIKTRGQQVTLRCSPISGHKSVSWYQQVLGQGPQFIFQYYEKEERGRGNFPDRFSARQFPNYSSELNVNALLLGDSALYLCASSSPPGVLMNTEAFFGQGTRLTVV.

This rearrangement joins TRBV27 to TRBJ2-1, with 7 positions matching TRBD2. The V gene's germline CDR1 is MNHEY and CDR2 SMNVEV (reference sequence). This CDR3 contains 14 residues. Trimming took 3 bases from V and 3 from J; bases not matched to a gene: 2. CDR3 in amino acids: CASSLLADYNEQFF. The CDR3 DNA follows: TGTGCCAGCAGTTTGCTAGCGGACTACAATGAGCAGTTCTTC.

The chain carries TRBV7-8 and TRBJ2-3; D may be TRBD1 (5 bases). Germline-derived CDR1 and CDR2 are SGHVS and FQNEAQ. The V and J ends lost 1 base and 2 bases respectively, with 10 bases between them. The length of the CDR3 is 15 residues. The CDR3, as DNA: TGTGCCAGCAGCTTAGTATCCAGGGCCACAGATACGCAGTATTTT. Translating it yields CASSLVSRATDTQYF.

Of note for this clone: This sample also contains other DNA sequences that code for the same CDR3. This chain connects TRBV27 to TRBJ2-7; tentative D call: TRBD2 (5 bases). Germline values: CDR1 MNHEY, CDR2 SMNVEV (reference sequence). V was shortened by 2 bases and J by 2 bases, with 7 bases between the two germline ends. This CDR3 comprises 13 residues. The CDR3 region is CASSLRGPYEQYF. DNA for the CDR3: TGTGCCAGCAGTTTACGGGGTCCCTACGAGCAGTACTTC.

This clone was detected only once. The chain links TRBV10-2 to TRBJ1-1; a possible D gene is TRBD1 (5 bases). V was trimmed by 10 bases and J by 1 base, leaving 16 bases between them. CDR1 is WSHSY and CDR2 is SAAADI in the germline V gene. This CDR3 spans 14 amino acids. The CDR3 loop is CATVSGARNTEAFF. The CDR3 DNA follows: TGCGCCACGGTTTCTGGGGCCAGGAACACTGAAGCTTTCTTT.

The DNA of the CDR3 is TGTGCCAGCAGCTTGAGTCGCTCCGAGCAGTACTTC. Protein: CASSLSRSEQYF. The chain couples TRBV5-8 to TRBJ2-7; D is unclear. CDR1 SGHTS and CDR2 YDEGEE come from the germline V gene. V lost 1 base, J lost 6 bases, and 8 bases lay in between. This CDR3 contains 12 residues.

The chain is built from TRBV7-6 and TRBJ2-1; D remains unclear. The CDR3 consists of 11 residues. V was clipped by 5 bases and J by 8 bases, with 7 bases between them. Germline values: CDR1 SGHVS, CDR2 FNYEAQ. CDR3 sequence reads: CASSGGDEQFF. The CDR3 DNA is TGTGCCAGCAGCGGTGGCGATGAGCAGTTCTTC.

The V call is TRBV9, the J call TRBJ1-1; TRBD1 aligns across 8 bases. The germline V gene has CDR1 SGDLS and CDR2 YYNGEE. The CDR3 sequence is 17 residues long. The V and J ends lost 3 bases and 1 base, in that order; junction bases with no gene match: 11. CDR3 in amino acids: CASSGGSQGETNTEAFF. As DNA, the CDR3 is TGTGCCAGCAGCGGAGGTTCACAGGGGGAAACGAACACTGAAGCTTTCTTT.

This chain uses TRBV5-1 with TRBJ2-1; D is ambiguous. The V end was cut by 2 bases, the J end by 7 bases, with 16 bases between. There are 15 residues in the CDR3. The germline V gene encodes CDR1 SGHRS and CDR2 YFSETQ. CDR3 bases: TGCGCCAGCAGCTTAACTCCGCTTGGGAAAAATGAGCAGTTCTTC. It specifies CASSLTPLGKNEQFF. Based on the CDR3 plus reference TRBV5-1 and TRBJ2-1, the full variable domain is KAGVTQTPRYLIKTRGQQVTLSCSPISGHRSVSWYQQTPGQGLQFLFEYFSETQRNKGNFPGRFSGRQFSNSRSEMNVSTLELGDSALYLCASSLTPLGKNEQFFGPGTRLTVL.

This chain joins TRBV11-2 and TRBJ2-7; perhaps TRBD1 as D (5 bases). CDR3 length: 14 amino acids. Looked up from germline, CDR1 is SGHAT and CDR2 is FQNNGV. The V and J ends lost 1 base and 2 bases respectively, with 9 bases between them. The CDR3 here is CASSLGIGAYEQYF. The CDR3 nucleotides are TGTGCCAGCAGCTTAGGGATAGGGGCCTACGAGCAGTACTTC.

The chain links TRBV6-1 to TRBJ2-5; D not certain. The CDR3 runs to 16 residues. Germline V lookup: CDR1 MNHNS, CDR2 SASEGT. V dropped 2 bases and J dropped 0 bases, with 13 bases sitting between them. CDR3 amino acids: CASSEWQQKYQETQYF. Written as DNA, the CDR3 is TGTGCCAGCAGTGAATGGCAACAAAAGTACCAAGAGACCCAGTACTTC.

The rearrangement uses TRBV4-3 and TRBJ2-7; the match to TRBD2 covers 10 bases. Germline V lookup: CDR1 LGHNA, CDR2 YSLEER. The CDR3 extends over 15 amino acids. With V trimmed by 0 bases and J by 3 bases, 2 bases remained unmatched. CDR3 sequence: CASSQELAGRYEQYF. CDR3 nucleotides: TGCGCCAGCAGCCAAGAACTAGCGGGACGCTACGAGCAGTACTTC.

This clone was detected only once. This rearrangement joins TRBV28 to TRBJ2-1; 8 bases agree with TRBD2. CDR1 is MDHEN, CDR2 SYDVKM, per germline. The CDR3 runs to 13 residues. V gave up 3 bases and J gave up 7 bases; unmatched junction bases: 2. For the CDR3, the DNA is TGTGCCAGCAGTTTTGGGACTAGAAATGAGCAGTTCTTC. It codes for CASSFGTRNEQFF.

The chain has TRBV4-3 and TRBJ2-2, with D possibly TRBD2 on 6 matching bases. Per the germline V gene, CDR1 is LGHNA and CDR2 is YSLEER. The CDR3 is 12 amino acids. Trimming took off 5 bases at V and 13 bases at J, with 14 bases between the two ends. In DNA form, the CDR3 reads TGCGCCAGCAGCTCTCGGGAGCTCGTGCTGTTTTTT. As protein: CASSSRELVLFF.

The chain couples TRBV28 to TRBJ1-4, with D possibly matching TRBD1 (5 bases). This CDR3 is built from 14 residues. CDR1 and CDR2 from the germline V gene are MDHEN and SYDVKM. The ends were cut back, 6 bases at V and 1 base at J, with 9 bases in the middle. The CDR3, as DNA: TGTGCCAGCAGAAGACAGATAACTAATGAAAAACTGTTTTTT. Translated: CASRRQITNEKLFF.

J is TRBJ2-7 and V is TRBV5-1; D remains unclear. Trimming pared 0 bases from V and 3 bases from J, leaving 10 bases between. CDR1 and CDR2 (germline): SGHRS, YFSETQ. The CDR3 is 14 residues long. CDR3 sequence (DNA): TGCGCCAGCAGCTTGGGTGACGAAAACTACGAGCAGTACTTC. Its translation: CASSLGDENYEQYF.

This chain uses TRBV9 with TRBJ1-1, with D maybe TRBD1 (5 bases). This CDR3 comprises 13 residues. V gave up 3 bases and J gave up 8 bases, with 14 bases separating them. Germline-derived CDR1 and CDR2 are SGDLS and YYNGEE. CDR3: CASSGDDSREAFF. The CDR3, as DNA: TGTGCCAGCAGCGGGGACGATTCTCGGGAAGCTTTCTTT. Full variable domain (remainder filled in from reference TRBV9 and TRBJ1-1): DSGVTQTPKHLITATGQRVTLRCSPRSGDLSVYWYQQSLDQGLQFLIQYYNGEERAKGNILERFSAQQFPDLHSELNLSSLELGDSALYFCASSGDDSREAFFGQGTRLTVV.

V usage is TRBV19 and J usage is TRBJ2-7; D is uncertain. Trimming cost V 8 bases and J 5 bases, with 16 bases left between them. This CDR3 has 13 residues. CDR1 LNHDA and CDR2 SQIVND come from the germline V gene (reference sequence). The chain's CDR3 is CASGDFGVNEQYF. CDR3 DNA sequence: TGTGCCAGTGGTGACTTTGGGGTCAACGAGCAGTACTTC.